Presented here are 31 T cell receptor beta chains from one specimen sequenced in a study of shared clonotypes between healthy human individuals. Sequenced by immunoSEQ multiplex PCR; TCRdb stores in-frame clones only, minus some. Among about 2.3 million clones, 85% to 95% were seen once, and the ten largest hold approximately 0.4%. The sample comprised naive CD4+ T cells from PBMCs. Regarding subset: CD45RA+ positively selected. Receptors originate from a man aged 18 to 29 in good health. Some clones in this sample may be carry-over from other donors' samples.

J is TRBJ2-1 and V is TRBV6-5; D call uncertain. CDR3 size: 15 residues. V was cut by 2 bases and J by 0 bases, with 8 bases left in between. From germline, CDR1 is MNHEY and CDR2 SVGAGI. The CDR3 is CASSYGPLSYNEQFF. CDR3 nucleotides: TGTGCCAGCAGTTACGGACCTCTCTCCTACAATGAGCAGTTCTTC.

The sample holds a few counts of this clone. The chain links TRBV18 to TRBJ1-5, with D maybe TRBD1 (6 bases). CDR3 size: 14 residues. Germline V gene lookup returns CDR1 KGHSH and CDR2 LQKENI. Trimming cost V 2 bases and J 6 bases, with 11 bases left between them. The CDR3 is CASSPGGASQPQHF. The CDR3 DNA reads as TGTGCCAGCTCACCAGGGGGGGCGAGTCAGCCCCAGCATTTT.

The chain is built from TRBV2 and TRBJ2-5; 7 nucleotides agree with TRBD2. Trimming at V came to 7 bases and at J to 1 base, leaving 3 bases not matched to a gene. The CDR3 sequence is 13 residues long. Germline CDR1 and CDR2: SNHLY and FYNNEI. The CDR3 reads CASTQRGQETQYF. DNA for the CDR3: TGTGCCAGCACCCAGCGGGGCCAAGAGACCCAGTACTTC. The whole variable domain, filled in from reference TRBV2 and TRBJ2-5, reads EPEVTQTPSHQVTQMGQEVILRCVPISNHLYFYWYRQILGQKVEFLVSFYNNEISEKSEIFDDQFSVERPDGSNFTLKIRSTKLEDSAMYFCASTQRGQETQYFGPGTRLLVL.

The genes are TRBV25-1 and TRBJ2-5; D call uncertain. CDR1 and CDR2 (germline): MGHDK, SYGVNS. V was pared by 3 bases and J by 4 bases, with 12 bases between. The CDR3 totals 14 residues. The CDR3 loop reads CASSDPLGLETQYF. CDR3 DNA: TGTGCCAGCAGTGATCCTCTCGGGTTAGAGACCCAGTACTTC. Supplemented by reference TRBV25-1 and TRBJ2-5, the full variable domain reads EADIYQTPRYLVIGTGKKITLECSQTMGHDKMYWYQQDPGMELHLIHYSYGVNSTEKGDLSSESTVSRIRTEHFPLTLESARPSHTSQYLCASSDPLGLETQYFGPGTRLLVL.

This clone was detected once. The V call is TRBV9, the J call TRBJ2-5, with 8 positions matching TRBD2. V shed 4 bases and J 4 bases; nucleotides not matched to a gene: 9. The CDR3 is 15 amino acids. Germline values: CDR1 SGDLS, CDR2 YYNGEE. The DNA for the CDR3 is TGTGCCAGCAGCCCAGAGGGCCTAGCGGGAGAGACCCAGTACTTC. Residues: CASSPEGLAGETQYF.

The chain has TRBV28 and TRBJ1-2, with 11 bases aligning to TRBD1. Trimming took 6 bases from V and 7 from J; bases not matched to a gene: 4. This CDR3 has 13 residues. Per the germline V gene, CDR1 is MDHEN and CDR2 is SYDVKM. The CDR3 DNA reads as TGTGCCAGCAGGGAGGGACAGGGGGGTGGCTACACCTTC. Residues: CASREGQGGGYTF.

The CDR3 region has the DNA TGTGCCAGCAGTTCAAGCCCGGACAGAGACACTGAAGCTTTCTTT. As protein: CASSSSPDRDTEAFF. The rearrangement links TRBV27 to TRBJ1-1; a weak D match, TRBD1 (6 bases). Germline V gene lookup returns CDR1 MNHEY and CDR2 SMNVEV (reference sequence). The CDR3 is 15 residues long. V was clipped by 4 bases and J by 3 bases, with 15 bases between them.

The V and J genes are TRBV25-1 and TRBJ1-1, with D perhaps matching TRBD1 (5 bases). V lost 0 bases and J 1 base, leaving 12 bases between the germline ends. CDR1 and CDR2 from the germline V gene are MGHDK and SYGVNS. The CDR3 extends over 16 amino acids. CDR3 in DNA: TGTGCCAGCAGTGAATATAATACAGGAAAGAACACTGAAGCTTTCTTT. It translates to CASSEYNTGKNTEAFF.

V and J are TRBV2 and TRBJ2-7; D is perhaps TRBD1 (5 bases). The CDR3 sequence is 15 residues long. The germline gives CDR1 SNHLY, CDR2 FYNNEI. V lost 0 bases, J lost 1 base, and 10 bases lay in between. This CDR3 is CASSEAVDKSYEQYF. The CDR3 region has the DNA TGTGCCAGCAGTGAAGCGGTGGACAAGTCCTACGAGCAGTACTTC. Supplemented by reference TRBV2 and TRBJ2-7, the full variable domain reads EPEVTQTPSHQVTQMGQEVILRCVPISNHLYFYWYRQILGQKVEFLVSFYNNEISEKSEIFDDQFSVERPDGSNFTLKIRSTKLEDSAMYFCASSEAVDKSYEQYFGPGTRLTVT.

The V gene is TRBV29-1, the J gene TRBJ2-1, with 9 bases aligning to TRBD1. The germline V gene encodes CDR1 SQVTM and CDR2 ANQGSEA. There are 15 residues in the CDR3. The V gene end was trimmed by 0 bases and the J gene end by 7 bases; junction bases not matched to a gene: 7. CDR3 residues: CSVEDLGTGWNEQFF. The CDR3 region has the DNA TGCAGCGTTGAAGATTTAGGGACAGGGTGGAATGAGCAGTTCTTC.

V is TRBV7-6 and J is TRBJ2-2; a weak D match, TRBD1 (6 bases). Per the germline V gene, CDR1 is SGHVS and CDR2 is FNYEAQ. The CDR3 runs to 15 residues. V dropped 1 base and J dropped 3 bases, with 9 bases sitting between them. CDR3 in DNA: TGTGCCAGCAGCTTAGTTCAGGGGTACACCGGGGAGCTGTTTTTT. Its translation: CASSLVQGYTGELFF.

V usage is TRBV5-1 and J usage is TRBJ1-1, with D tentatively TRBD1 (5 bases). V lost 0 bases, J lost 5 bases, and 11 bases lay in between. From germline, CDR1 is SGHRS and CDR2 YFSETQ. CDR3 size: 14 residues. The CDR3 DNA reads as TGCGCCAGCAGCTTGGCGGGGCTAGGGACTGAAGCTTTCTTT. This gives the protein CASSLAGLGTEAFF.

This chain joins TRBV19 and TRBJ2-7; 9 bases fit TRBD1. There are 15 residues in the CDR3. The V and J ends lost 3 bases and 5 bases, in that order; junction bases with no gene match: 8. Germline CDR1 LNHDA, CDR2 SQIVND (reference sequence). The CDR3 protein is CASSIAGTGYNEQYF. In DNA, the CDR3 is TGTGCCAGTAGTATCGCCGGGACAGGGTATAACGAGCAGTACTTC.

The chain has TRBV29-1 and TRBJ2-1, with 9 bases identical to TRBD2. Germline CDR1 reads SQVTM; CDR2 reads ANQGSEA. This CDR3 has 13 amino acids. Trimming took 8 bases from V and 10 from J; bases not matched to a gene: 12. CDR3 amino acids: CSLRREGPHEQFF. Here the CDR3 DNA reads TGCAGCCTGAGGCGGGAGGGCCCTCACGAGCAGTTCTTC.

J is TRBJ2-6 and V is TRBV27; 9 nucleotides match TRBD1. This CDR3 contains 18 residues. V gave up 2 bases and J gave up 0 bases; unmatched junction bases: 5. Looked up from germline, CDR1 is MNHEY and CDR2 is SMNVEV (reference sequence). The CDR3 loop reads CASSLRVTGGSGANVLTF. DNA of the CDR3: TGTGCCAGCAGTTTAAGGGTGACAGGGGGCTCTGGGGCCAACGTCCTGACTTTC.

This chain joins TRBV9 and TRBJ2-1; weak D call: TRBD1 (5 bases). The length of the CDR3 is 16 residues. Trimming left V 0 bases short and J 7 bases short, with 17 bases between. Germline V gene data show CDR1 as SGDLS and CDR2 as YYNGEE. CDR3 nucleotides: TGTGCCAGCAGCGTAGATCCAGGGTCGACTGCTAATGAGCAGTTCTTC. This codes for CASSVDPGSTANEQFF. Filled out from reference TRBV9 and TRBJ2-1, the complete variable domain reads DSGVTQTPKHLITATGQRVTLRCSPRSGDLSVYWYQQSLDQGLQFLIQYYNGEERAKGNILERFSAQQFPDLHSELNLSSLELGDSALYFCASSVDPGSTANEQFFGPGTRLTVL.

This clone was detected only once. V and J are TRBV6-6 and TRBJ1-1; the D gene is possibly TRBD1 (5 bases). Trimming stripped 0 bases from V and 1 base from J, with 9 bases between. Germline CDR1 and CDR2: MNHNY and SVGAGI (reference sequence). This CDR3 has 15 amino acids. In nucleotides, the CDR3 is TGTGCCAGCAGTTACTCGGCAGGGTGGAACACTGAAGCTTTCTTT. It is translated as CASSYSAGWNTEAFF.

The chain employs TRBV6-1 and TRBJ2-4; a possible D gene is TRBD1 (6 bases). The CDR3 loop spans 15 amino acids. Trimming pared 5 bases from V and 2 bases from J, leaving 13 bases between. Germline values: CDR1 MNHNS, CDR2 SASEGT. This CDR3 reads CASSSGTLSKNIQYF. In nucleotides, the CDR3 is TGTGCCAGCAGTTCCGGGACATTGTCCAAAAACATTCAGTACTTC.

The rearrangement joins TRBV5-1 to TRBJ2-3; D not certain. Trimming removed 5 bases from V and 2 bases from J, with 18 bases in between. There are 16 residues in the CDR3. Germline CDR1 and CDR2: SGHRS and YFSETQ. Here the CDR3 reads CASRNQAGSITDTQYF. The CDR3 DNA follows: TGCGCCAGCAGAAACCAGGCCGGCTCCATCACAGATACGCAGTATTTT.

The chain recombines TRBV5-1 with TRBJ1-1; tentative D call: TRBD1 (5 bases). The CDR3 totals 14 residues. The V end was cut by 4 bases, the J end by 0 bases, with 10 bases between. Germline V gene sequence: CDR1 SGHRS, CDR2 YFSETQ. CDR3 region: CASSGNRMNTEAFF. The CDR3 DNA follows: TGCGCCAGCAGCGGGAACAGGATGAACACTGAAGCTTTCTTT. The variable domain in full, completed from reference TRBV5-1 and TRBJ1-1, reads KAGVTQTPRYLIKTRGQQVTLSCSPISGHRSVSWYQQTPGQGLQFLFEYFSETQRNKGNFPGRFSGRQFSNSRSEMNVSTLELGDSALYLCASSGNRMNTEAFFGQGTRLTVV.

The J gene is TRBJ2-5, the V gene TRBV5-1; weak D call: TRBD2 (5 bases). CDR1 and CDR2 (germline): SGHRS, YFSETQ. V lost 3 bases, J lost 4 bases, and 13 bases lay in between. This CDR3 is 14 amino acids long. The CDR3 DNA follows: TGCGCCAGCAGCTCCACCGTGGCGGGAGAGACCCAGTACTTC. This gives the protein CASSSTVAGETQYF.

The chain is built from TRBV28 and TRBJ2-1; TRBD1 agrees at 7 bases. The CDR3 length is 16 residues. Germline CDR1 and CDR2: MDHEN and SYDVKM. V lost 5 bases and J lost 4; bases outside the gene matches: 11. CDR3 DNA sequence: TGTGCCAGCAGTGACCCACAGGGGAGACTTTACAATGAGCAGTTCTTC. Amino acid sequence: CASSDPQGRLYNEQFF.

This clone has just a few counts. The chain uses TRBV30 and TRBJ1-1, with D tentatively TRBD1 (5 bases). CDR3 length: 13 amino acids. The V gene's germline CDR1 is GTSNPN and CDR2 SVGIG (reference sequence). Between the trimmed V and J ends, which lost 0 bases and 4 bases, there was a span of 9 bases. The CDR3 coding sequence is TGTGCCTGGAGTGTGGAGGGGAGCACTGAAGCTTTCTTT. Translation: CAWSVEGSTEAFF.

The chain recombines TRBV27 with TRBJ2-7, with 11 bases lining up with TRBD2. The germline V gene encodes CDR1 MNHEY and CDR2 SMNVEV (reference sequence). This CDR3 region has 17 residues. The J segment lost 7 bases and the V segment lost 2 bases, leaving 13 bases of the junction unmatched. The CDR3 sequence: CASSLIRLAGRVEEQYF. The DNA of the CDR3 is TGTGCCAGCAGTTTAATTAGACTAGCGGGAAGGGTAGAGGAGCAGTACTTC.

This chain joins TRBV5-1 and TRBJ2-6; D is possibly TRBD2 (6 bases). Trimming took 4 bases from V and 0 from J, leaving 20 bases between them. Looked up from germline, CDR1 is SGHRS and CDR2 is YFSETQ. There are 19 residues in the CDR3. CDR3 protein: CASSLPRSGSGSGANVLTF. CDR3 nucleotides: TGCGCCAGCAGCCTGCCGAGATCCGGGAGTGGCTCTGGGGCCAACGTCCTGACTTTC.

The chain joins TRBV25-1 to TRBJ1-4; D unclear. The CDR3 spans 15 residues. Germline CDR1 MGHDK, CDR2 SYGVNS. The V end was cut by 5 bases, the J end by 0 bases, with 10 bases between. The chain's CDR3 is CASSNLGATNEKLFF. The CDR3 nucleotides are TGTGCCAGCAGTAACCTAGGTGCAACTAATGAAAAACTGTTTTTT.

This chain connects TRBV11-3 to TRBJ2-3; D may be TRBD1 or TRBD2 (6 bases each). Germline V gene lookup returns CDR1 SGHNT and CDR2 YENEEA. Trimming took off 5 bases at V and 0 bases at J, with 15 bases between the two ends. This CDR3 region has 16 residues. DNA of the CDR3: TGTGCCAGCAGCCCAGGGAGGAGGGGGAGCACAGATACGCAGTATTTT. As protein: CASSPGRRGSTDTQYF.

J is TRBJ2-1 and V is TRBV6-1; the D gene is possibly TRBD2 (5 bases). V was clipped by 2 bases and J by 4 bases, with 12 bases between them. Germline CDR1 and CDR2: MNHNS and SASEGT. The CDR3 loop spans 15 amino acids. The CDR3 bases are TGTGCCAGCAGTGAATATCCGGGGATATACAATGAGCAGTTCTTC. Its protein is CASSEYPGIYNEQFF.

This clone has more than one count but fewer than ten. The CDR3 sequence: CASQVGENYGYTF. The CDR3 nucleotides are TGTGCGTCCCAGGTGGGCGAAAACTATGGCTACACCTTC. V usage is TRBV10-3 and J usage is TRBJ1-2; no firm D call. Germline CDR1 is ENHRY and CDR2 is SYGVKD. CDR3 length: 13 residues.

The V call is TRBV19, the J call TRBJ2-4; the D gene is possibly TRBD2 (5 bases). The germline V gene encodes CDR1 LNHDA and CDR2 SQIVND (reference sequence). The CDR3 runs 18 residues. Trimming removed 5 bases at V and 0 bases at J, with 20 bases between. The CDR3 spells CASSSGVQSPGAKNIQYF. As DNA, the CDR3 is TGTGCCAGTAGTTCCGGGGTTCAGAGCCCCGGAGCCAAAAACATTCAGTACTTC.

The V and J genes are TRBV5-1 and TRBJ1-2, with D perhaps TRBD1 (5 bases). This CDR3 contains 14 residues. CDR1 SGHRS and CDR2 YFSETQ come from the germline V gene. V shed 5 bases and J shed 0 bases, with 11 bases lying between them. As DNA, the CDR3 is TGCGCCAGCAGTACAGGCCTTGCTAACTATGGCTACACCTTC. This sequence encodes CASSTGLANYGYTF.